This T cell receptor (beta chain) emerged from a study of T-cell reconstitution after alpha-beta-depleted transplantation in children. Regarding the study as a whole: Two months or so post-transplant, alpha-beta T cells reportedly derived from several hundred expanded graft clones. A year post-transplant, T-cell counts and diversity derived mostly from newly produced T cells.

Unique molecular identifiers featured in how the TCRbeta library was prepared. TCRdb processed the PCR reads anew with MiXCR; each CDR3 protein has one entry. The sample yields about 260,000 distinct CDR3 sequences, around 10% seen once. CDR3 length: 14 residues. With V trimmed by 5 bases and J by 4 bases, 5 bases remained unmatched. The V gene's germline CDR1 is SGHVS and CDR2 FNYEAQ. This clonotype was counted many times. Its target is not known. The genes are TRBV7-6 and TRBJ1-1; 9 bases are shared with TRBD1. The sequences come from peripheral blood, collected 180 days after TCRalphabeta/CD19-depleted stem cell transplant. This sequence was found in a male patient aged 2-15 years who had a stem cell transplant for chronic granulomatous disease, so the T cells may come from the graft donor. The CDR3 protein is CASSHTGGLTEAFF. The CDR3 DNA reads TGTGCCAGCAGCCACACAGGGGGCCTCACTGAAGCTTTCTTT.